The clone carrying this T cell receptor beta chain was found once. In the study's own analysis: By means of reference gene primer amplification, nucleated cell counts were estimated. Libraries were prepared by immunoSEQ multiplex PCR; TCRdb keeps only in-frame clonotypes and omits some of them. V, J and clone size are those of that table, while D and trimming were read from the DNA. There are around 300,000 clones in the sample; 70% to 90% occur only once, and about 10% lies in the top ten. V was pared by 3 bases and J by 8 bases, with 11 bases of the junction left unmatched. CDR3 length equals 16 residues. Germline CDR1 is LNHNV and CDR2 is YYDKDF (reference sequence). This specimen comes from a study of blood T cell repertoires in COVID-19. As for the study in general: The samples span acute and convalescent COVID-19 from the United States, Italy and Spain. Nucleic acid was either cDNA or gDNA, and it came from T cells, B-cell-depleted T cells, or PBMCs.

The source material was peripheral blood. This chain uses TRBV15 with TRBJ2-1, with 9 bases that match TRBD1. This TCR derives from a woman in her 70s with acute or convalescent COVID-19. CDR3 DNA: TGTGCCACCAGCAGTACCGGGACAGGGTCGTTTCATGAGCAGTTCTTC. Its protein product is CATSSTGTGSFHEQFF.